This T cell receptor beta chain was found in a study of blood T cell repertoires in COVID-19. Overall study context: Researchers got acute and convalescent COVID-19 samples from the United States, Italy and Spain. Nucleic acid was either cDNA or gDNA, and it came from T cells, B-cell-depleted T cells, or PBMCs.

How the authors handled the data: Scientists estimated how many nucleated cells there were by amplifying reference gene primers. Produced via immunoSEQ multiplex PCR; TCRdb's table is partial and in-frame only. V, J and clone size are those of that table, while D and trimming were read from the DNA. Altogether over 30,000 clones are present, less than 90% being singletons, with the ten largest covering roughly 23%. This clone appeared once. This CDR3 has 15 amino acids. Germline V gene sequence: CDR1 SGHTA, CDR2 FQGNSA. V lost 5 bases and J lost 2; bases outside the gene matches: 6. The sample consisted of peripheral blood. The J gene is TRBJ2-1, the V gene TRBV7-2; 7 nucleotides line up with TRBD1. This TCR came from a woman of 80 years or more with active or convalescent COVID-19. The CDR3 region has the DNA TGTGCCAGCAGCACGACCGGGACAGCCTACAATGAGCAGTTCTTC. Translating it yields CASSTTGTAYNEQFF.